These T cell receptor beta chains were read from a single sample in a study of graft-versus-host responses after intestinal transplantation. These receptors lack a known antigen. Using immunoSEQ multiplex PCR, the repertoire was profiled, and TCRdb retains in-frame clones only, with some absent. The table shows 20,000 to 30,000 clones, with 82% occurring only once. Source: unstimulated CD4+ T cells sorted from spleen or lymph node cells, taken before intestinal transplant. All receptors come from a human donor who received an intestinal transplant. CDR3s include the opening cysteine and the closing phenylalanine or tryptophan. Rows may omit the clone size; those that give it use once, few, many or a size class.

NA	TRBV5-4	CASSSEGASSGNTIYF
NA	TRBV28	CASSILGTEQFF
NA	TRBV29-1	CSGGFRNTEAFF
NA	TRBV2	CARTGSLFSGANVLTF
NA	TRBV2	CASKRTAYATNEKLFF
NA	TRBV5-1	CASSADSANEKLFF
NA	TRBV5-5	CASSSSVSPTYNEQFF
NA	TRBV9	CASSVATKVDEQFF
NA	TRBV7-3	CASSPTGQGETQYF
NA	TRBV19	CASSRTGSSYEQYF
NA	TRBV19	CASSIVQEYRAVEAFF
NA	TRBV7-3	CASSLMVPGELFF
NA	TRBV4-1	CASSRLGTSNQPQHF
few	TRBV5-8	CASSFAPRTGQETQYF
NA	TRBV7-2	CASSPSGNNEQFF
once	TRBV5-6	CASHRLLGSSYNEQFF
NA	TRBV28	CASSPPGRFGYEQYF
few	TRBV5-4	CASRRDREFYEQYF
NA	TRBV10-3	CAIRGPLQTQYF
NA	TRBV6-1	CASRETGGSGNTIYF
NA	TRBV5-4	CASSLGPGAPYEQYF
NA	TRBV2	CASSEEEKLFF
NA	TRBV9	CASSAKDPVNCSNQPQHF
NA	TRBV7-9	CASSSQGNGNTIYF
NA	TRBV5-8	CASSLLHDIVNEKLFF
once	TRBV5-5	CASSLASGGETQYF
NA	TRBV5-6	CASSLASGGKQPQHF
NA	TRBV10-2	CASSVRAGGPGETQYF
NA	TRBV29-1	CSAATGFGYGYTF
NA	TRBV5-1	CASSLAGDRNNEQFF
NA	TRBV18	CASSPGTPNTEAFF
NA	TRBV4-1	CASSQAGGPYNEQFF
NA	TRBV10-2	CASSPLWSGITDTQYF
few	TRBV5-4	CASRSTGTAETQYF
NA	TRBV5-4	CASSLAVHTDTQYF
NA	TRBV29-1	CSTAPAGVRDTQYF
NA	TRBV18	CASTGLGSTDTQYF
NA	TRBV6-1	CASSDKKGALRALGTEAFF
NA	TRBV2	CASSSRVAEGYTF
NA	TRBV11-2	CASSPGAGELFF
NA	TRBV11-2	CASSLGVRAEDEQYF
once	TRBV5-1	CASSLARAVGSYNEQFF
NA	TRBV4-1	CASSRVTSGSGYEQYF
NA	TRBV6-5	CASSWSGGNEQFF
NA	TRBV21-1	CASSKGLVRSYGYTF
NA	TRBV5-4	CASSKDVGNTIYF
NA	TRBV5-5	CASSPPLGKRTGVGETQYF
NA	TRBV6-5	CASSPRAPQGEQYF
NA	TRBV6-1	CASRGAGSYNSPLHF
NA	TRBV20-1	CSPTSAYEQYF
few	TRBV19	CASSIVGLNTEAFF
NA	TRBV5-4	CASSVGTGRSYEQYF
NA	TRBV10-3	CAIRGGEENGYTF
NA	TRBV6-5	CASTPGQGTYTF
NA	TRBV5-1	CASSLSSGRATNEKLFF
NA	TRBV6-1	CASMGKGWGNQPQHF
NA	TRBV28	CASSPTGRGFQPQHF
NA	TRBV19	CASSMGGYQETQYF
NA	TRBV6-5	CASSYSNRVGSPLHF